This TCR beta chain was captured in a study of blood T cell repertoires in COVID-19. The overall study: PBMCs, B-cell-depleted T cells, or T cells provided the cDNA or gDNA that made up the material.

Membership in each cohort depended on participant-reported clinical history. All recovered Cohort 3 donors got two negative PCRs, got clearance, or saw symptom resolution. Per the authors' pipeline: Estimation of nucleated cell counts was performed using reference gene primer amplification. Only in-frame clones appear in the TCRdb table, and some are missing; sequencing was by immunoSEQ multiplex PCR. D and trimming come from the DNA, and the V and J calls and clone size come from that table. The data show about 330,000 clones, around nine tenths seen once. Germline V lookup: CDR1 SGHRS, CDR2 YFSETQ. The CDR3 has 13 amino acids. V was clipped by 4 bases and J by 3 bases; unmatched bases: 1.

This TCR was recovered from a young man who had recovered from COVID-19. The chain is built from TRBV5-1 and TRBJ1-3; 7 bases line up with TRBD1. The material sequenced was PBMCs or T cells enriched from blood (not recorded which). The CDR3 nucleotides read TGCGCCAGCAGCCGGGACAGTGGAAACACCATATATTTT. This gives the protein CASSRDSGNTIYF.